Listed below are T cell receptor beta chains from one sample, sequenced in a study of cytomegalovirus exposure and HLA in healthy donors. Repertoires were generated with immunoSEQ multiplex PCR, while TCRdb's copy carries only in-frame clones and drops some. The sample totals about 170,000 clones. The sequenced sample was PBMCs. Receptors originate from a young woman in good health and CMV-seropositive. CDR3s include the opening cysteine and the closing phenylalanine or tryptophan. The D gene is left open where the match is weak.

v_call	j_call	d_call	cdr3_nt	cdr3_aa
TRBV25-1	TRBJ1-3	-	TGTGCCAGCAGTGAGACTAGGGTCACTGGAAACACCATATATTTT	CASSETRVTGNTIYF
TRBV18	TRBJ2-5	-	TGTGCCAGCTCACCAATCCAGGCCCAAGAGACCCAGTACTTC	CASSPIQAQETQYF
TRBV25-1	TRBJ2-5	TRBD1	TGTGCCAGCAGTGAATTGGACAGGGTTGGAGAGACCCAGTACTTC	CASSELDRVGETQYF
TRBV11-3	TRBJ2-1	-	TGTGCCAGCAGCCCCCATACGGCCTACAATGAGCAGTTCTTC	CASSPHTAYNEQFF
TRBV11-3	TRBJ1-6	-	TGTGCCAGCAGCGGAGGGAATTCACCCCTCCACTTT	CASSGGNSPLHF
TRBV5-1	TRBJ2-1	TRBD1	TGCGCCAGCAGCCCCCCCCATGCAGGGGGAAACAATGAGCAGTTCTTC	CASSPPHAGGNNEQFF
TRBV19	TRBJ1-3	-	TGTGCCAGTAGTCAAGACAGAGAAAGGGACTCTGGAAACACCATATATTTT	CASSQDRERDSGNTIYF
TRBV10-2	TRBJ2-5	TRBD2	TGCGCCAGCAGTGAGATCTTGGGGGGGATCGGGGAGACCCAGTACTTC	CASSEILGGIGETQYF
TRBV6-5	TRBJ1-4	TRBD1	TGTGCCAGCAGTTACGGGACAGGGGGAGAAAAACTGTTTTTT	CASSYGTGGEKLFF
TRBV5-1	TRBJ2-3	TRBD1	TGCGCCACCAGGGACAGGGCTAGCACAGATACGCAGTATTTT	CATRDRASTDTQYF
TRBV30	TRBJ1-2	TRBD1	TGTGCCTGGAGTGACATACGGGACAGGGGAAGCTATAACTATGGCTACACCTTC	CAWSDIRDRGSYNYGYTF
TRBV6-4	TRBJ1-1	TRBD1	TGTGCCAGCAGCCGGACAGGGAGGTTTGGCACTGAAGCTTTCTTT	CASSRTGRFGTEAFF
TRBV4-2	TRBJ2-5	TRBD2	TGTGCCAGCAGCCAAGAAGGGGGAGCTCCAGCGGGAGGCTTAAAAGAGACCCAGTACTTC	CASSQEGGAPAGGLKETQYF
TRBV4-3	TRBJ2-1	TRBD2	TGCGCCAGCAGCCCGGGGACGGGGGGGAACAATGAGCAGTTCTTC	CASSPGTGGNNEQFF
TRBV9	TRBJ2-2	TRBD2	TGTGCCAGCAGCGTAACCGGGGGGGGGCCCGGGGAGCTGTTTTTT	CASSVTGGGPGELFF
TRBV14	TRBJ1-1	TRBD1	TGTGCCAGCAGCCGTTTCCTCCGGGACAGGCTCCGAGGAACTGAAGCTTTCTTT	CASSRFLRDRLRGTEAFF
TRBV7-2	TRBJ2-7	-	TGTGCCAGCAGCGGCACGTCAGGGGTTTACGGCGCCGAGCAGTACTTC	CASSGTSGVYGAEQYF
TRBV7-9	TRBJ2-7	-	TGTGCCAGCAGCCCTATAGGGGGGGACGAGCAGTACTTC	CASSPIGGDEQYF
TRBV11-3	TRBJ1-1	-	TGTGCCAGCAGCCTCGGGACTGTCAACACTGAAGCTTTCTTT	CASSLGTVNTEAFF
TRBV11-3	TRBJ2-7	TRBD2	TGTGCCAGCAGCTTAGATAGGAGCGGGACCACCCCTGGTGGTTCCTACGAGCAGTACTTC	CASSLDRSGTTPGGSYEQYF
TRBV30	TRBJ2-7	-	TGTGCCTGGGACATAGGAGGGGTGCACGAGCAGTACTTC	CAWDIGGVHEQYF
TRBV18	TRBJ2-5	-	TGTGCCAGCTCCCAACCAGGAAATAATATCCAAGAGACCCAGTACTTC	CASSQPGNNIQETQYF
TRBV4-3	TRBJ2-4	TRBD2	TGCGCCAGCAGCCAACGACTAGCGGGGGGGTTGTGGACCAAAAACATTCAGTACTTC	CASSQRLAGGLWTKNIQYF
TRBV4-3	TRBJ2-7	-	TGCGCCAGCAGCCAAGATAGAGGACAGCACTACGAGCAGTACTTC	CASSQDRGQHYEQYF
TRBV10-1	TRBJ1-2	-	TGCGCCAGCAGTGAGTCCTTTAGCTATGGCTACACCTTC	CASSESFSYGYTF
TRBV6-1	TRBJ1-5	TRBD1	TGTGCCAGCAGTGCACAGGGGAATCAGCCCCAGCATTTT	CASSAQGNQPQHF
TRBV7-9	TRBJ1-2	-	TGTGCCAGCAGCTTAAACAACCAATGGGGCTACACCTTC	CASSLNNQWGYTF
TRBV18	TRBJ1-3	TRBD1	TGTGCCAGCTCAACACGGGACAGAGAAAGGCTTGGCTCTGGAAACACCATATATTTT	CASSTRDRERLGSGNTIYF
TRBV7-8	TRBJ2-7	-	TGTGCCAGCAGCTTAAGAGAATACGAGCAGTACTTC	CASSLREYEQYF